The T cell receptor beta chain described here comes from a study of PD-1 blockade in classical Hodgkin lymphoma. The V end was cut by 4 bases, the J end by 1 base, with 9 bases between. CDR3 size: 14 residues. Per germline, CDR1 SGHRS and CDR2 YFSETQ. Profiling relied on immunoSEQ multiplex PCR, and the TCRdb table lists in-frame clones only, not all of them. The data show roughly 81,000 clones, with around 90% seen just once and under 3% held by the top ten. All patients relapsed after autologous stem cell transplantation, and brentuximab vedotin exposure varied. This sequence was found in a human donor with classical Hodgkin lymphoma. The chain links TRBV5-1 to TRBJ1-3; D not resolved. The starting material was peripheral blood mononuclear cells (PBMCs), obtained before the second cycle of nivolumab. The CDR3 protein is CASSEDGSGNTIYF. Here the CDR3 DNA reads TGCGCCAGCAGCGAGGACGGATCTGGAAACACCATATATTTT.